The T cell receptor beta chain described here comes from a study of PD-L1 blockade in urothelial cancer. Germline-derived CDR1 and CDR2 are SGHAT and FQNNGV. This CDR3 has 16 residues. V was clipped by 3 bases and J by 3 bases; unmatched bases: 9. Some clones are missing from TCRdb's copy, which holds only in-frame ones; the method was immunoSEQ multiplex PCR. The repertoire has some 77,000 clones, around 87% of them found once; the top ten carry approximately 6%. The sequenced sample was PBMCs, obtained around atezolizumab (anti-PD-L1) treatment. This TCR was sampled from a woman aged 70 to 79 with urothelial cancer. V usage is TRBV11-2 and J usage is TRBJ2-5; 8 bases agree with TRBD2. The CDR3 spells CASSLALAGSKETQYF. Here the CDR3 DNA reads TGTGCCAGCAGCTTGGCGTTAGCGGGGTCCAAAGAGACCCAGTACTTC.